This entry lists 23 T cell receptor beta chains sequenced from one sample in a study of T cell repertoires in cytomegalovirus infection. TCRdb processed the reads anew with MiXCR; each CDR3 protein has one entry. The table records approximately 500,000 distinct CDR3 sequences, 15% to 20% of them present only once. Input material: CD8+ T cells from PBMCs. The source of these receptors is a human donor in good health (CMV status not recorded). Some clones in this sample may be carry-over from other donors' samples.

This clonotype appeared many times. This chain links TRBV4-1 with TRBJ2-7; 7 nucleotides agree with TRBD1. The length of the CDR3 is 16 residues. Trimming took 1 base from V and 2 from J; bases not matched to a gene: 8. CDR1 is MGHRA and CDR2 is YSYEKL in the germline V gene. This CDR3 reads CASSQAPDRVTYEQYF. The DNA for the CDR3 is TGCGCCAGCAGCCAAGCCCCCGACAGGGTGACCTACGAGCAGTACTTC.

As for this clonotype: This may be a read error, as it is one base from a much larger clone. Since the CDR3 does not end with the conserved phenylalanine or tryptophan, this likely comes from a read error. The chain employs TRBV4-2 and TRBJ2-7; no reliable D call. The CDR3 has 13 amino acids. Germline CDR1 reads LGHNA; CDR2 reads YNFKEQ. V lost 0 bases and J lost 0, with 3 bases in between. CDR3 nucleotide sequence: TGTGCCAGCAGCCAAGACAACTCCTACGAGCAGTACCTC. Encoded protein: CASSQDNSYEQYL.

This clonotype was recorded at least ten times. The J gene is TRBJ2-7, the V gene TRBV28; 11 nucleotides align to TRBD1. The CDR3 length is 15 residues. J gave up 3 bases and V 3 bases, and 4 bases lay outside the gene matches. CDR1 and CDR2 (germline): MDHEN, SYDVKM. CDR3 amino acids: CASSFSGTGGYEQYF. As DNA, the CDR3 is TGTGCCAGCAGTTTTTCCGGGACAGGGGGCTACGAGCAGTACTTC.

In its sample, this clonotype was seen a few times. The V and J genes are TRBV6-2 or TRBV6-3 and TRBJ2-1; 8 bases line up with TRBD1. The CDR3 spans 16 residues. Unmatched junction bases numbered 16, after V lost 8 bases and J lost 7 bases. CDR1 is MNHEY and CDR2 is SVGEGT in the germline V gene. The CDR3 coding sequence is TGTGCCAGCGCACCCCGACAGGGGCGGAAAGGGAATGAGCAGTTCTTC. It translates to CASAPRQGRKGNEQFF.

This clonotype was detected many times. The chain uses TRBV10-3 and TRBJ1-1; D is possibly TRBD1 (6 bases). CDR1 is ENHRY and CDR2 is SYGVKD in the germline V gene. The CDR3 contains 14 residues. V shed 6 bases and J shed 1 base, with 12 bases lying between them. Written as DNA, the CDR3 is TGTGCCATCAGCACAGGGAAGGGGAACACTGAAGCTTTCTTT. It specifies CAISTGKGNTEAFF.

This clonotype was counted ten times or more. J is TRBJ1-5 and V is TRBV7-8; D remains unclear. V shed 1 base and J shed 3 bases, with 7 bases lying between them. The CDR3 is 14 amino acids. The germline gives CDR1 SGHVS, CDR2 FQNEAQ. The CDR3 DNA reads TGTGCCAGCAGCTTAGTAAGGGACAATCAGCCCCAGCATTTT. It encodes CASSLVRDNQPQHF. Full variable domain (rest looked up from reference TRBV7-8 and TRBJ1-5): GAGVSQSPRYKVAKRGQDVALRCDPISGHVSLFWYQQALGQGPEFLTYFQNEAQLDKSGLPSDRFFAERPEGSVSTLKIQRTQQEDSAVYLCASSLVRDNQPQHFGDGTRLSIL.

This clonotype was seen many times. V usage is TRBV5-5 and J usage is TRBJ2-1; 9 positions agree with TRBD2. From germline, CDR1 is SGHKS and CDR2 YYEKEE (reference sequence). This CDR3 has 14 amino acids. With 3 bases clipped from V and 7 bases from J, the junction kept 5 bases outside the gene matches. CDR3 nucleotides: TGTGCCAGCAGCTCACTAGCGGGCGCGAATGAGCAGTTCTTC. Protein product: CASSSLAGANEQFF.

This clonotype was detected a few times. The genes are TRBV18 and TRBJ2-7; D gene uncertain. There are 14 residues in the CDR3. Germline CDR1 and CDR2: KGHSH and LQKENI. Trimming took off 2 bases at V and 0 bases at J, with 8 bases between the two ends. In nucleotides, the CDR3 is TGTGCCAGCTCACCAAGAACTCGCTCCTACGAGCAGTACTTC. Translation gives CASSPRTRSYEQYF.

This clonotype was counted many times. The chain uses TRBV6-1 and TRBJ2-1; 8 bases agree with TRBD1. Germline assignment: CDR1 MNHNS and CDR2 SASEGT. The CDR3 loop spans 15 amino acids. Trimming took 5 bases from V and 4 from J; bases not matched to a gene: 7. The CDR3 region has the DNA TGTGCCAGCAGTTCGCGGACAGGGCCTTACAATGAGCAGTTCTTC. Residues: CASSSRTGPYNEQFF.

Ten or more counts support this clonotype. As DNA, the CDR3 is TGTGCCAGCAGTATCGGCGGTAATCAGCCCCAGCATTTT. Protein: CASSIGGNQPQHF. The chain combines TRBV27 with TRBJ1-5, with D unresolved. Trimming cost V 5 bases and J 4 bases, with 9 bases left between them. The CDR3 consists of 13 residues. Germline V CDR1 and CDR2: MNHEY, SMNVEV (reference sequence).

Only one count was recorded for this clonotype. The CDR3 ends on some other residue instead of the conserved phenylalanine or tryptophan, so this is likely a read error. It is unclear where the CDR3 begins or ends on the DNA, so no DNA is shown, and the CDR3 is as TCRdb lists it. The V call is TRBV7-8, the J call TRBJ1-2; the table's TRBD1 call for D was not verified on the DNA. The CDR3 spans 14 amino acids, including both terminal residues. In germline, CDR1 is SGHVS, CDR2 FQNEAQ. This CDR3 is CASSFGQGDYGYTL.

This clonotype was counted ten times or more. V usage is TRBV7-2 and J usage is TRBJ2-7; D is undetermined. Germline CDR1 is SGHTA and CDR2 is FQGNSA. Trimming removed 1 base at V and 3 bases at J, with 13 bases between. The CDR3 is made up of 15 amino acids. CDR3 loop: CASSLGSQTGYEQYF. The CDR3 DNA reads TGTGCCAGCAGCTTAGGGTCTCAAACGGGCTACGAGCAGTACTTC.

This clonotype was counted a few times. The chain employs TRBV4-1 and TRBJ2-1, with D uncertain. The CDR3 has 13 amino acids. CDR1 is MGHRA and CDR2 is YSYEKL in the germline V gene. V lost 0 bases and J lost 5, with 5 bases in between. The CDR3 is CASSQDPDNEQFF. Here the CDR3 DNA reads TGCGCCAGCAGCCAAGATCCGGACAATGAGCAGTTCTTC.

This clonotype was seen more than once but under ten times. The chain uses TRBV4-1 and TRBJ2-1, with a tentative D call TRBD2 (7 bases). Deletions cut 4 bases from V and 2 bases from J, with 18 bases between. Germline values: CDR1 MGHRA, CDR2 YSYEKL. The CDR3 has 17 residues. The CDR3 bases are TGCGCCAGCAGCCGGTCACGAGGGGGAGGGACCTACAATGAGCAGTTCTTC. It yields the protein CASSRSRGGGTYNEQFF.

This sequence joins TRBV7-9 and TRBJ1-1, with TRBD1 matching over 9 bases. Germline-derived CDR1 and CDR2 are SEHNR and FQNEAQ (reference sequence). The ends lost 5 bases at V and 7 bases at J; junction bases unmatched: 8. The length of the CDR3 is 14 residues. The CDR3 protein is CASSEPGQGVEAFF. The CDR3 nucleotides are TGTGCCAGCAGCGAACCGGGACAGGGCGTTGAAGCTTTCTTT.

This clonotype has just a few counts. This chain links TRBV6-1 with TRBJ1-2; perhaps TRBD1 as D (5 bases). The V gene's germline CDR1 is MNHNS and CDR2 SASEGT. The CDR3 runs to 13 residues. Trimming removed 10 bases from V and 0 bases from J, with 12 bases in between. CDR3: CAINRLTNYGYTF. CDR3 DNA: TGTGCCATCAACAGGCTTACTAACTATGGCTACACCTTC.

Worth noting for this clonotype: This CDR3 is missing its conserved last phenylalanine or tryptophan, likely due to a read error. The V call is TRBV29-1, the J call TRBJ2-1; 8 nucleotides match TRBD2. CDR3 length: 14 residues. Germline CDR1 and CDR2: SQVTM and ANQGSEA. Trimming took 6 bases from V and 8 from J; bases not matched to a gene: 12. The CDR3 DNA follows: TGCAGCGTCTCCGTAGCGGGAACGAGCGATGAGCAGTTCTTA. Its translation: CSVSVAGTSDEQFL.

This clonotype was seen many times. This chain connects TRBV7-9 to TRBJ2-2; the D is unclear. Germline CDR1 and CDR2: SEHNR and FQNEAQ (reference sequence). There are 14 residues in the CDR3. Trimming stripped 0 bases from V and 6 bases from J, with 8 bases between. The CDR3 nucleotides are TGTGCCAGCAGCTTAGCCAGTCAGCCCGGGGAGCTGTTTTTT. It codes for CASSLASQPGELFF.

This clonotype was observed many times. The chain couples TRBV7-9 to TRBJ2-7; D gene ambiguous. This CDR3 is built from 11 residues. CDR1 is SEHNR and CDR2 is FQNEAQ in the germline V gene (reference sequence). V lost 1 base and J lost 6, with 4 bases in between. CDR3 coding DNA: TGTGCCAGCAGCTTAGTTCGCGAGCAGTACTTC. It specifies CASSLVREQYF.

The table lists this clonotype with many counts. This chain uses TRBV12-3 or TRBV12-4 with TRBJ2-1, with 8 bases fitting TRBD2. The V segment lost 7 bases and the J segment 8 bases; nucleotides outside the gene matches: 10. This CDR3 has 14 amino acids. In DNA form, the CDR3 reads TGTGCCAGCACTAGGGGAGCGGGAGCTTATGAGCAGTTCTTC. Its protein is CASTRGAGAYEQFF.

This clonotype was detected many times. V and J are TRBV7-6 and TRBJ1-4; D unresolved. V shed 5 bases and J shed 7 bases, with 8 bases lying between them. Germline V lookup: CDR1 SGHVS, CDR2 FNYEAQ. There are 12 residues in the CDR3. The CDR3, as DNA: TGTGCCAGCAGCGCCCTCGGTGAAAAACTGTTTTTT. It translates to CASSALGEKLFF.

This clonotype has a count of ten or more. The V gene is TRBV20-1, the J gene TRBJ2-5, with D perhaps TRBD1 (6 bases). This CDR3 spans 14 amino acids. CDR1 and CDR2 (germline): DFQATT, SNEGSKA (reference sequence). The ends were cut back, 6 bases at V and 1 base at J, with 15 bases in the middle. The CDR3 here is CSALPRDTQETQYF. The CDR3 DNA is TGCAGTGCCCTACCCCGGGACACCCAAGAGACCCAGTACTTC.

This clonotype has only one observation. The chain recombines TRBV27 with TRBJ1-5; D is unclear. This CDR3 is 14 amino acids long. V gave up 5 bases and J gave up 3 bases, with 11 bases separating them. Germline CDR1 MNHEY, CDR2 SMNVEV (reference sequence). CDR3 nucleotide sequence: TGTGCCAGCAGTCTCTACGGTCTCAATCAGCCCCAGCATTTT. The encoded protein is CASSLYGLNQPQHF.